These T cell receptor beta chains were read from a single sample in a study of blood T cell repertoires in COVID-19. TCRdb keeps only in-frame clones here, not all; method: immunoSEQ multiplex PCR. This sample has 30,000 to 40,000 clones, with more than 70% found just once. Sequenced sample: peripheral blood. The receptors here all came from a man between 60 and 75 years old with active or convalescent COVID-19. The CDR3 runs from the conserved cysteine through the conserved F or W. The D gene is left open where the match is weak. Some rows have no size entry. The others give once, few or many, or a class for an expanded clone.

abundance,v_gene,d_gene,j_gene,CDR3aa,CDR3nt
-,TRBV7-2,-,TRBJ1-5,CASSLVNAGMEPQHF,TGTGCCAGCAGCTTAGTTAATGCAGGAATGGAGCCCCAGCATTTT
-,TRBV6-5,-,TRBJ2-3,CASSLRTATDTQYF,TGTGCCAGCAGTCTTCGGACAGCCACAGATACGCAGTATTTT
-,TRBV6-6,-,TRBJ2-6,CASSRHPQGPGANVLTF,TGTGCCAGCAGCCGACACCCACAGGGCCCTGGGGCCAACGTCCTGACTTTC
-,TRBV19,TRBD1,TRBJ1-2,CASMAPDRGGGYTF,TGTGCCAGTATGGCCCCGGACAGGGGAGGTGGCTACACCTTC
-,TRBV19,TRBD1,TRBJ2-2,CASSITGGGELFF,TGTGCCAGTAGTATCACAGGGGGCGGGGAGCTGTTTTTT
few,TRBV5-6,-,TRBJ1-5,CASSLTGSGNQPQHF,TGTGCCAGCAGCTTAACCGGGAGTGGCAATCAGCCCCAGCATTTT
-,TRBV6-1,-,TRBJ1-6,CASSERLRETSYNSPLHF,TGTGCCAGCAGTGAAAGGTTGAGGGAAACCTCCTATAATTCACCCCTCCACTTT
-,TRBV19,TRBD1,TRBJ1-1,CASSKDRGRTEAFF,TGTGCCAGTAGTAAGGACAGGGGGCGGACTGAAGCTTTCTTT
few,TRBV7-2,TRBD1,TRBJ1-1,CASSLGTGGNTEAFF,TGTGCCAGCAGCTTAGGTACAGGGGGCAACACTGAAGCTTTCTTT
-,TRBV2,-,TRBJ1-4,CASSAQGGIEKLFF,TGTGCCAGCAGTGCACAGGGAGGGATTGAAAAACTGTTTTTT
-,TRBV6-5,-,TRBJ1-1,CASSRQSPFGTEAFF,TGTGCCAGCAGCCGACAGAGCCCGTTTGGCACTGAAGCTTTCTTT
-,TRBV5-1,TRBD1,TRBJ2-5,CASSAGTGGNQETQYF,TGCGCCAGCAGCGCGGGGACAGGGGGGAACCAAGAGACCCAGTACTTC
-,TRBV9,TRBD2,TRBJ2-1,CASSVGRGRAHEQFF,TGTGCCAGCAGCGTAGGTCGCGGGAGGGCCCATGAGCAGTTCTTC
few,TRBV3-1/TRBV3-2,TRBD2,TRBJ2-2,CASSQMGSGRGDRELFF,TGTGCCAGCAGCCAGATGGGGAGCGGGAGAGGGGACCGGGAGCTGTTTTTT
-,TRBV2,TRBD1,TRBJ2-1,CASGTGLSDEQFF,TGTGCCAGCGGGACAGGGCTGTCTGATGAGCAGTTCTTC
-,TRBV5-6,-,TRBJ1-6,CASSLGDIAYSPLHF,TGTGCCAGCAGCCTGGGGGACATCGCGTATTCACCCCTCCACTTT
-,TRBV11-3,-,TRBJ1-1,CASSSPRMNTEAFF,TGTGCCAGCAGCTCACCCAGGATGAACACTGAAGCTTTCTTT
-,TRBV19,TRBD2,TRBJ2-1,CASSNPRLAGNNEQFF,TGTGCCAGTAGTAACCCGAGACTAGCGGGGAACAATGAGCAGTTCTTC
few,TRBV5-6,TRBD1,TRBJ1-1,CASSLGRQGVTEAFF,TGTGCCAGCAGCTTAGGGAGACAGGGAGTCACTGAAGCTTTCTTT
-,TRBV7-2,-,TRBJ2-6,CASSFTRSSGANVLTF,TGTGCCAGCAGCTTCACACGAAGCTCTGGGGCCAACGTCCTGACTTTC
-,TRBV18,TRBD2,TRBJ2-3,CASSPLSGGDTDTQYF,TGTGCCAGCTCACCTCTTAGCGGGGGGGACACAGATACGCAGTATTTT
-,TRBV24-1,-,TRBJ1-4,CATRSGVPTGRVEKLFF,TGTGCCACCAGGTCTGGGGTACCGACGGGCAGGGTAGAAAAACTGTTTTTT
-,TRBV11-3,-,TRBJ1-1,CASSFAAIQGEAFF,TGTGCCAGCAGCTTCGCGGCTATCCAGGGTGAAGCTTTCTTT
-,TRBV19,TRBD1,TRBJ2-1,CASSSRGQVFSTVYNEQFF,TGTGCCAGTAGTTCTCGGGGACAGGTTTTTTCCACAGTCTACAATGAGCAGTTCTTC
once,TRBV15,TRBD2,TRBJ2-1,CATSSSGELYNEQFF,TGTGCCACCAGCAGTAGCGGGGAGCTCTACAATGAGCAGTTCTTC
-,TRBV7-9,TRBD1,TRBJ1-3,CASSSRQGALGGNTIYF,TGTGCCAGCAGCTCCCGACAGGGGGCTTTAGGTGGAAACACCATATATTTT
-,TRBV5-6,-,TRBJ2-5,CASSLLEYQETQYF,TGTGCCAGCAGCTTGTTAGAGTACCAAGAGACCCAGTACTTC
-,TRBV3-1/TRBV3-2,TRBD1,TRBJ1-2,CASSQAQTGGNYGYTF,TGTGCCAGCAGCCAAGCACAGACAGGGGGTAACTATGGCTACACCTTC
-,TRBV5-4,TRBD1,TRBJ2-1,CASSSSGSRDRDINEQFF,TGTGCCAGCAGCTCGTCAGGGAGTCGGGACAGGGATATTAATGAGCAGTTCTTC
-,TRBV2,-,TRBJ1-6,CASVGNRGLGNSPLHF,TGTGCCAGTGTTGGGAACAGAGGGCTGGGTAATTCACCCCTCCACTTT
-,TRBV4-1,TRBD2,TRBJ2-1,CASSQGLAGGGTRSYNEQFF,TGCGCCAGCAGCCAAGGACTAGCGGGAGGAGGGACCCGCTCCTACAATGAGCAGTTCTTC
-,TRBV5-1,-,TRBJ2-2,CASSLVGGDPTGELFF,TGCGCCAGCAGCTTGGTAGGAGGGGACCCCACCGGGGAGCTGTTTTTT
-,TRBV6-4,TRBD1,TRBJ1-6,CASSEGQGRSPLHF,TGTGCCAGCAGTGAAGGACAGGGGAGGTCACCCCTCCACTTT
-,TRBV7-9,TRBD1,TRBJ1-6,CASSSGQGSSYNSPLHF,TGTGCCAGCAGCTCGGGACAGGGCAGCTCCTATAATTCACCCCTCCACTTT
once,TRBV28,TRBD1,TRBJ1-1,CASTRGPRTEAFF,TGTGCCAGCACCAGGGGGCCGCGAACTGAAGCTTTCTTT
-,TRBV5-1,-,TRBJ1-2,CASSLAGQSTYGYTF,TGCGCCAGCAGCTTGGCCGGACAGAGCACTTATGGCTACACCTTC
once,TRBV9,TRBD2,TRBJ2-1,CASSALLAGHNEQFF,TGTGCCAGCAGCGCCCTATTAGCGGGACACAATGAGCAGTTCTTC
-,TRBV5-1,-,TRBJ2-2,CASSADSSTGELFF,TGCGCCAGCAGCGCGGACAGTTCGACCGGGGAGCTGTTTTTT